These 30 T cell receptor beta chains came from one sample sequenced in a study of cytomegalovirus exposure and HLA in healthy donors. A multiplex PCR was run with 60 Vbeta primers and 13 Jbeta primers. Libraries were prepared by immunoSEQ multiplex PCR; TCRdb keeps only in-frame clonotypes and omits some of them. The sample lists roughly 97,000 clones, over 75% occurring once. Material: PBMCs. The receptors come from a woman in her late teens or twenties in good health and CMV-seropositive.

This clone was found a few times. This chain joins TRBV5-1 and TRBJ2-5; the D is unclear. V was cut by 3 bases and J by 5 bases, with 11 bases left in between. Germline lookup yields CDR1 SGHRS and CDR2 YFSETQ. This CDR3 is built from 13 residues. The CDR3 is CASSSYSGETQYF. As DNA, the CDR3 is TGCGCCAGCAGCTCCTACAGTGGGGAGACCCAGTACTTC.

In regard to this clone: Distinct nucleotide sequences in the sample also encode this CDR3. This chain links TRBV9 with TRBJ2-7, with 8 bases matching TRBD2. This CDR3 comprises 15 residues. Germline loops: CDR1 SGDLS, CDR2 YYNGEE. The V gene end was trimmed by 0 bases and the J gene end by 4 bases; junction bases not matched to a gene: 6. In nucleotides, the CDR3 is TGTGCCAGCAGCGTAGGAGCGGGAGCGGGATACGAGCAGTACTTC. Amino acid sequence: CASSVGAGAGYEQYF.

The chain couples TRBV10-2 to TRBJ1-2; weak D call: TRBD1 (5 bases). Looked up from germline, CDR1 is WSHSY and CDR2 is SAAADI. The CDR3 extends over 13 amino acids. CDR3 protein: CAVGRGNSYGYTF. The CDR3 nucleotides are TGCGCAGTTGGCCGGGGGAACAGCTATGGCTACACCTTC.

The chain uses TRBV7-9 and TRBJ1-1; a possible D gene is TRBD1 (5 bases). The V end was cut by 5 bases, the J end by 4 bases, with 8 bases between. CDR1 is SEHNR and CDR2 is FQNEAQ in the germline V gene (reference sequence). The CDR3 has 12 amino acids. CDR3 coding DNA: TGTGCCAGCAGCCCAAGGGGCACTGAAGCTTTCTTT. It specifies CASSPRGTEAFF.

The gene calls are TRBV11-2 and TRBJ2-7, with 8 bases lining up with TRBD2. The V segment lost 1 base and the J segment 3 bases; nucleotides outside the gene matches: 5. This CDR3 contains 15 residues. CDR1 and CDR2 (germline): SGHAT, FQNNGV. The CDR3 DNA follows: TGTGCCAGCAGCTTAGGAGCGGGAGAGAACTACGAGCAGTACTTC. This codes for CASSLGAGENYEQYF.

In this sample, this clone turned up once. The chain joins TRBV28 to TRBJ2-7, with D possibly being TRBD2 (5 bases). The ends were cut back, 2 bases at V and 2 bases at J, with 7 bases in the middle. The CDR3 has 13 residues. Germline V gives CDR1 MDHEN, CDR2 SYDVKM. The CDR3 reads CASSLAGPYEQYF. The CDR3 nucleotides read TGTGCCAGCAGTTTAGCGGGTCCCTACGAGCAGTACTTC.

This clone was detected a few times. The rearrangement joins TRBV7-9 to TRBJ2-5, with 10 nucleotides matching TRBD1. In germline, CDR1 is SEHNR, CDR2 FQNEAQ (reference sequence). The junction had 4 bases not matched to a gene; V was cut back by 5 bases and J by 4 bases. This CDR3 spans 14 amino acids. This CDR3 is CASSKRQGAETQYF. The CDR3 coding sequence is TGTGCCAGCAGCAAGCGACAGGGGGCAGAGACCCAGTACTTC.

The V and J genes are TRBV19 and TRBJ2-7, with 7 bases aligning to TRBD2. This CDR3 has 13 amino acids. Trimming at V came to 6 bases and at J to 3 bases, leaving 5 bases not matched to a gene. Germline CDR1 and CDR2: LNHDA and SQIVND (reference sequence). The CDR3 sequence: CASSRLAGYEQYF. CDR3 coding DNA: TGTGCCAGTAGCCGACTAGCAGGCTACGAGCAGTACTTC.

The chain employs TRBV19 and TRBJ1-2; D gene ambiguous. V was trimmed by 3 bases and J by 3 bases, leaving 2 bases between them. From germline, CDR1 is LNHDA and CDR2 SQIVND (reference sequence). CDR3 length: 11 residues. CDR3 DNA: TGTGCCAGTAGTATCGACTATGGCTACACCTTC. It translates to CASSIDYGYTF.

The genes are TRBV30 and TRBJ1-5, with D unclear. V lost 0 bases and J lost 0, with 6 bases in between. Germline loops: CDR1 GTSNPN, CDR2 SVGIG (reference sequence). This CDR3 is built from 14 residues. The CDR3 bases are TGTGCCTGGAGTGTACACAGTAGCAATCAGCCCCAGCATTTT. This sequence encodes CAWSVHSSNQPQHF. Full variable domain (rest looked up from reference TRBV30 and TRBJ1-5): SQTIHQWPATLVQPVGSPLSLECTVEGTSNPNLYWYRQAAGRGLQLLFYSVGIGQISSEVPQNLSASRPQDRQFILSSKKLLLSDSGFYLCAWSVHSSNQPQHFGDGTRLSIL.

About this clone itself: This sample includes further DNA sequences coding for the same CDR3. This chain connects TRBV5-1 to TRBJ2-7; 9 bases line up with TRBD1. Germline V gives CDR1 SGHRS, CDR2 YFSETQ. J was trimmed by 2 bases and V by 4 bases; bases with no gene match: 4. The CDR3 spans 14 residues. This CDR3 is CASSPGQGAYEQYF. CDR3 DNA: TGCGCCAGCAGCCCGGGACAGGGCGCCTACGAGCAGTACTTC.

This clone was seen only once. V usage is TRBV27 and J usage is TRBJ2-1; 7 nucleotides align to TRBD2. The ends lost 6 bases at V and 3 bases at J; junction bases unmatched: 11. The CDR3 runs to 16 residues. Germline lookup yields CDR1 MNHEY and CDR2 SMNVEV (reference sequence). The DNA of the CDR3 is TGTGCCAGCAGCTTAGTGGTTGGGACTATCTACAATGAGCAGTTCTTC. The encoded protein is CASSLVVGTIYNEQFF.

The J gene is TRBJ1-1, the V gene TRBV7-3; no clear D. Trimming took off 4 bases at V and 1 base at J, with 10 bases between the two ends. The CDR3 is made up of 14 amino acids. Per germline, CDR1 SGHTA and CDR2 FQGTGA. DNA for the CDR3: TGTGCCAGCAGCTCCGGGATCTCGAACACTGAAGCTTTCTTT. The encoded protein is CASSSGISNTEAFF.

CDR3 in DNA: TGTGCCAGTAAACGCGGGACTAGCCCTCAAGAGACCCAGTACTTC. Encoded protein: CASKRGTSPQETQYF. The gene calls are TRBV19 and TRBJ2-5; 9 bases fit TRBD2. Trimming removed 7 bases from V and 2 bases from J; junction bases left unmatched: 8. The V gene's germline CDR1 is LNHDA and CDR2 SQIVND (reference sequence). CDR3 size: 15 residues.

This clone has a handful of counts. The chain employs TRBV30 and TRBJ1-5, with TRBD1 matching over 9 bases. Per the germline V gene, CDR1 is GTSNPN and CDR2 is SVGIG (reference sequence). The CDR3 has 15 amino acids. V lost 5 bases, J lost 1 base, and 6 bases stayed unmatched. This chain's CDR3 is CAWDRGSRSNQPQHF. CDR3 nucleotide sequence: TGTGCCTGGGACAGGGGGTCGAGGAGCAATCAGCCCCAGCATTTT.

The rearrangement joins TRBV28 to TRBJ2-5; tentative D call: TRBD2 (6 bases). Germline lookup yields CDR1 MDHEN and CDR2 SYDVKM. Trimming removed 7 bases at V and 5 bases at J, with 20 bases between. The CDR3 is made up of 15 amino acids. CDR3 loop: CASTPGERVSETQYF. CDR3 DNA sequence: TGTGCCAGCACACCGGGCGAGCGGGTCTCGGAGACCCAGTACTTC.

This clone came up a few times. The rearrangement links TRBV28 to TRBJ1-1, with a weak D call TRBD1 (5 bases). The V gene's germline CDR1 is MDHEN and CDR2 SYDVKM. V was cut by 5 bases and J by 0 bases, with 19 bases left in between. The CDR3 has 17 residues. The CDR3 DNA follows: TGTGCCAGCAGTCCCCTCCCCTGGACATCCATGAACACTGAAGCTTTCTTT. Translating it yields CASSPLPWTSMNTEAFF. The full variable domain, rest sourced from reference TRBV28 and TRBJ1-1, is DVKVTQSSRYLVKRTGEKVFLECVQDMDHENMFWYRQDPGLGLRLIYFSYDVKMKEKGDIPEGYSVSREKKERFSLILESASTNQTSMYLCASSPLPWTSMNTEAFFGQGTRLTVV.

Turning to this clone: This specimen includes other DNA sequences encoding the same CDR3. The chain combines TRBV30 with TRBJ2-5; D gene unclear. V dropped 3 bases and J dropped 3 bases, with 5 bases sitting between them. Germline values: CDR1 GTSNPN, CDR2 SVGIG (reference sequence). The CDR3 has 11 residues. CDR3 loop: CAWSPKETQYF. The CDR3 DNA sequence: TGTGCCTGGAGCCCTAAAGAGACCCAGTACTTC.

This clone was seen only once. V is TRBV28 and J is TRBJ2-7, with 8 bases matching TRBD2. Trimming at V came to 7 bases and at J to 0 bases, leaving 11 bases not matched to a gene. Germline CDR1 reads MDHEN; CDR2 reads SYDVKM. The CDR3 totals 16 residues. The CDR3 loop reads CASTLARSGGSYEQYF. The CDR3 DNA reads as TGTGCCAGCACCCTCGCGCGCAGCGGGGGCTCCTACGAGCAGTACTTC.

The V gene is TRBV28, the J gene TRBJ2-7; the D is unclear. The CDR3 contains 12 residues. The V and J ends lost 8 bases and 2 bases respectively, with 10 bases between them. Germline V CDR1 and CDR2: MDHEN, SYDVKM. The CDR3 nucleotides are TGTGCCAGCCCTCCTCGGGCCTACGAGCAGTACTTC. Translating gives CASPPRAYEQYF. Full variable domain (remainder filled in from reference TRBV28 and TRBJ2-7): DVKVTQSSRYLVKRTGEKVFLECVQDMDHENMFWYRQDPGLGLRLIYFSYDVKMKEKGDIPEGYSVSREKKERFSLILESASTNQTSMYLCASPPRAYEQYFGPGTRLTVT.

The rearrangement uses TRBV4-2 and TRBJ2-7; 10 bases map to TRBD2. Germline-derived CDR1 and CDR2 are LGHNA and YNFKEQ. The CDR3 covers 18 residues. J gave up 3 bases and V 0 bases, and 11 bases lay outside the gene matches. CDR3 protein: CASSQDPPSSGRFYEQYF. The DNA of the CDR3 is TGTGCCAGCAGCCAAGACCCCCCCTCTAGCGGGAGATTCTACGAGCAGTACTTC.

The J gene is TRBJ2-7, the V gene TRBV9, with 11 positions matching TRBD1. The trim removed 3 bases at V and 6 bases at J, leaving 2 bases unmatched. The germline V gene has CDR1 SGDLS and CDR2 YYNGEE. The CDR3 totals 13 residues. The CDR3 DNA reads TGTGCCAGCAGCGCCGGGACAGGGGGCGAGCAGTACTTC. It specifies CASSAGTGGEQYF. The variable domain in full, completed from reference TRBV9 and TRBJ2-7, reads DSGVTQTPKHLITATGQRVTLRCSPRSGDLSVYWYQQSLDQGLQFLIQYYNGEERAKGNILERFSAQQFPDLHSELNLSSLELGDSALYFCASSAGTGGEQYFGPGTRLTVT.

This chain links TRBV7-9 with TRBJ2-3, with D perhaps TRBD2 (5 bases). V was clipped by 5 bases and J by 3 bases, with 15 bases between them. The CDR3 sequence is 15 residues long. Germline loops: CDR1 SEHNR, CDR2 FQNEAQ (reference sequence). The CDR3 DNA sequence: TGTGCCAGCAGCCCATACGGCGGAGGAACAGATACGCAGTATTTT. Amino acid sequence: CASSPYGGGTDTQYF. The full variable domain, its missing parts supplied by reference TRBV7-9 and TRBJ2-3, is DTGVSQNPRHKITKRGQNVTFRCDPISEHNRLYWYRQTLGQGPEFLTYFQNEAQLEKSRLLSDRFSAERPKGSFSTLEIQRTEQGDSAMYLCASSPYGGGTDTQYFGPGTRLTVL.

The chain's CDR3 is CASSSVYGRADETQYF. CDR3 DNA: TGTGCCAGCAGCTCCGTCTATGGGAGGGCCGATGAGACCCAGTACTTC. This chain links TRBV5-6 with TRBJ2-5, with TRBD2 matching over 7 bases. This CDR3 has 16 residues. J was trimmed by 5 bases and V by 3 bases; bases with no gene match: 13. Germline V CDR1 and CDR2: SGHDT, YYEEEE.

V usage is TRBV29-1 and J usage is TRBJ1-1, with a possible D match to TRBD1 (6 bases). The CDR3 is made up of 13 amino acids. V dropped 8 bases and J dropped 4 bases, with 17 bases sitting between them. The germline V gene has CDR1 SQVTM and CDR2 ANQGSEA. The CDR3 bases are TGCAGCACACCTGGGGGCCTCGGCACTGAAGCTTTCTTT. Its protein product is CSTPGGLGTEAFF.

The chain joins TRBV15 to TRBJ1-4; D may be TRBD1 (5 bases). CDR1 is LNHNV, CDR2 YYDKDF, per germline (reference sequence). With 4 bases removed from V and 3 bases from J, the gap between germline ends came to 21 bases. This CDR3 contains 18 residues. CDR3 nucleotide sequence: TGTGCCACCAGCATCGCCCTTATAGGGGCGGGGTCTAATGAAAAACTGTTTTTT. It codes for CATSIALIGAGSNEKLFF.

Note on this clone: The junction departs from the called germline gene at one end, perhaps through a read error. The sample contains more than one DNA sequence encoding this CDR3. The rearrangement links TRBV6-5 to TRBJ2-2; 10 bases are shared with TRBD1. Germline CDR1 is MNHEY and CDR2 is SVGAGI. The CDR3 has 16 residues. As DNA, the CDR3 is TGTGCCAGTAGTTACTTCCGGGACAGGGGCCTTAGGGAGCTGTTTTTT. This encodes CASSYFRDRGLRELFF.

The gene calls are TRBV19 and TRBJ2-3; 7 bases line up with TRBD1. Germline V gene lookup returns CDR1 LNHDA and CDR2 SQIVND (reference sequence). V lost 7 bases, J lost 5 bases, and 6 bases stayed unmatched. The CDR3 runs 13 residues. As DNA, the CDR3 is TGTGCCAGTAAAGCCAGGGGGTTAGATACGCAGTATTTT. Its protein product is CASKARGLDTQYF.

The genes are TRBV5-5 and TRBJ2-7; 10 nucleotides align to TRBD2. There are 15 residues in the CDR3. Trimming removed 0 bases from V and 2 bases from J; junction bases left unmatched: 2. CDR1 and CDR2 from the germline V gene are SGHKS and YYEKEE (reference sequence). The CDR3 region is CASSLVLAGTYEQYF. The CDR3 region has the DNA TGTGCCAGCAGCTTGGTACTAGCGGGAACCTACGAGCAGTACTTC.

V gene TRBV28 combines with J gene TRBJ2-2; no clear D gene. The V end was cut by 1 base, the J end by 4 bases, with 7 bases between. Germline assignment: CDR1 MDHEN and CDR2 SYDVKM. CDR3 size: 14 residues. CDR3 coding DNA: TGTGCCAGCAGTTTATTATTGCGCACCGGGGAGCTGTTTTTT. This encodes CASSLLLRTGELFF.